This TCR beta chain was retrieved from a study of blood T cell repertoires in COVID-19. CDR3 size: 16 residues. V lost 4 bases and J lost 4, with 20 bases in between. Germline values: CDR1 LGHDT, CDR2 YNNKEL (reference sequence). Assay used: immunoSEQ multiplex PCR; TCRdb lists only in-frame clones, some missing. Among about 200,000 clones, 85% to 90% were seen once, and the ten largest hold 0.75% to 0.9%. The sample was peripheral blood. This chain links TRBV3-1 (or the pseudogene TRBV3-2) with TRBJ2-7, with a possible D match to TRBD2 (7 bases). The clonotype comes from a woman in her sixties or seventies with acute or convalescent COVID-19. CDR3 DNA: TGTGCCAGCAGCCCCAGGGGACTACCCGGGGAATACGAGCAGTACTTC. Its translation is CASSPRGLPGEYEQYF.